This T cell receptor beta chain was recorded in a study of T cells in Graves' hyperthyroidism and ophthalmopathy. Regarding the study as a whole: In validation, the model predicted ophthalmopathy. These predictions came a median around 5.9 months before onset.

Stable disease denoted Graves' hyperthyroidism without ophthalmopathy progression within 18 months. Hyperthyroidism patients were newly diagnosed, had disease duration under 2 months, and were aged 18 to 65 years. TCR beta CDR3 regions were amplified from RNA transcripts. Initially, a first-round RT-PCR of the TCR CDR3 employed the HTBI primer set. One entry per CDR3 protein, called by TCRdb with MiXCR from the multiplex PCR reads. The sample has 340,000 or so distinct CDR3 sequences, over 20% seen once; the top ten hold over 45%. In the case of this clonotype: Its specificity is not known.

The germline CDR1 and CDR2 sequences are SGHDT and YYEEEE. The CDR3 runs 15 residues. Germline trimming cut 0 bases from V and 5 bases from J; bases unmatched to any gene: 6. The source material was blood. This sequence originates from a woman between 50 and 59 years old with Graves' hyperthyroidism. V usage is TRBV5-6 and J usage is TRBJ2-3; 7 bases fit TRBD2. CDR3 nucleotide sequence: TGTGCCAGCAGCTTGGGAGGACTAGACCTAGATACGCAGTATTTT. This sequence encodes CASSLGGLDLDTQYF.